A single sample is the source of the 26 T cell receptor beta chains below, sequenced in a study of blood T cell repertoires in COVID-19. The method was immunoSEQ multiplex PCR; TCRdb's version includes in-frame clones alone and lacks a portion of them. The table has 60,000 or so clones, approximately 86% seen once. Sequencing was performed on peripheral blood. Receptors were obtained from a human donor with acute or convalescent COVID-19. The donor label of this sample is uncertain.

The V call is TRBV5-1, the J call TRBJ2-1; TRBD2 agrees at 7 bases. Trimming cost V 6 bases and J 9 bases; bases outside gene matches: 12. This CDR3 comprises 14 residues. Germline values: CDR1 SGHRS, CDR2 YFSETQ. The chain's CDR3 is CASNRGPWEGEQFF. CDR3 coding DNA: TGCGCCAGCAATAGGGGTCCCTGGGAGGGTGAGCAGTTCTTC.

This chain links TRBV2 with TRBJ2-2, with D unresolved. In germline, CDR1 is SNHLY, CDR2 FYNNEI. This CDR3 contains 12 residues. The V and J ends lost 8 bases and 3 bases respectively, with 7 bases between them. CDR3 sequence (DNA): TGTGCCAGCCAGATGGACACCGGGGAGCTGTTTTTT. Translation: CASQMDTGELFF. The complete variable domain, with remaining parts taken from reference TRBV2 and TRBJ2-2, reads EPEVTQTPSHQVTQMGQEVILRCVPISNHLYFYWYRQILGQKVEFLVSFYNNEISEKSEIFDDQFSVERPDGSNFTLKIRSTKLEDSAMYFCASQMDTGELFFGEGSRLTVL.

This clone appeared a single time. This chain joins TRBV5-1 and TRBJ1-1; TRBD1 aligns across 7 bases. This CDR3 is 15 amino acids long. The V gene end was trimmed by 3 bases and the J gene end by 5 bases; junction bases not matched to a gene: 10. Per the germline V gene, CDR1 is SGHRS and CDR2 is YFSETQ. The CDR3 DNA follows: TGCGCCAGCAGCTCTCTATTCTCAGGGGGAACTGAAGCTTTCTTT. This translates into CASSSLFSGGTEAFF.

This clone was seen more than once but under ten times. The chain combines TRBV28 with TRBJ1-1; D ambiguous. With 7 bases removed from V and 4 bases from J, the gap between germline ends came to 7 bases. CDR1 and CDR2 (germline): MDHEN, SYDVKM. The CDR3 length is 11 residues. The CDR3 nucleotides are TGTGCCAGCAAATCGAGCACTGAAGCTTTCTTT. Translated: CASKSSTEAFF.

The chain links TRBV10-1 to TRBJ2-4, with TRBD1 identical over 9 bases. CDR3 length: 14 amino acids. The V gene end was trimmed by 5 bases and the J gene end by 8 bases; junction bases not matched to a gene: 7. Per the germline V gene, CDR1 is WNHNN and CDR2 is SYGVQD (reference sequence). CDR3 sequence: CASSNRDRADIQYF. In DNA, the CDR3 is TGCGCCAGCAGTAACCGGGACAGGGCGGACATTCAGTACTTC.

The chain uses TRBV10-1 and TRBJ2-6; D may be TRBD2 (5 bases). Per the germline V gene, CDR1 is WNHNN and CDR2 is SYGVQD (reference sequence). The length of the CDR3 is 16 residues. Trimming cost V 9 bases and J 0 bases, with 15 bases left between them. CDR3 sequence: CARRPRVSSGANVLTF. For the CDR3, the DNA is TGCGCCAGACGACCGCGGGTAAGCTCTGGGGCCAACGTCCTGACTTTC.

CDR3 protein: CSVGAGAGLATDTQYF. The DNA of the CDR3 is TGCAGCGTGGGAGCGGGGGCTGGGTTAGCCACAGATACGCAGTATTTT. The gene calls are TRBV29-1 and TRBJ2-3; 8 nucleotides line up with TRBD2. Germline V lookup: CDR1 SQVTM, CDR2 ANQGSEA. V shed 6 bases, J shed 2 bases, and the junction held 13 bases outside the gene matches. The CDR3 has 16 amino acids.

The rearrangement uses TRBV19 and TRBJ2-3; no clear D. V shed 3 bases and J shed 7 bases, with 14 bases lying between them. The CDR3 length is 14 residues. Germline assignment: CDR1 LNHDA and CDR2 SQIVND (reference sequence). The CDR3 nucleotides are TGTGCCAGTAGTATGGCGAGGTCAACTTATACGCAGTATTTT. Translation: CASSMARSTYTQYF. Full variable domain (missing parts from reference TRBV19 and TRBJ2-3): DGGITQSPKYLFRKEGQNVTLSCEQNLNHDAMYWYRQDPGQGLRLIYYSQIVNDFQKGDIAEGYSVSREKKESFPLTVTSAQKNPTAFYLCASSMARSTYTQYFGPGTRLTVL.

The V and J genes are TRBV19 and TRBJ2-1; no reliable D call. Trimming stripped 5 bases from V and 0 bases from J, with 17 bases between. This CDR3 contains 17 residues. From germline, CDR1 is LNHDA and CDR2 SQIVND (reference sequence). The CDR3 coding sequence is TGTGCCAGTAGTGCCCTTTCAGGCCTCAGCTCCTACAATGAGCAGTTCTTC. Residues: CASSALSGLSSYNEQFF.

The chain links TRBV10-3 to TRBJ1-3, with 7 bases identical to TRBD1. The J segment lost 0 bases and the V segment lost 2 bases, leaving 10 bases of the junction unmatched. Germline V gene data show CDR1 as ENHRY and CDR2 as SYGVKD. The CDR3 totals 18 residues. CDR3 amino acids: CAISERRGQLSSGNTIYF. In nucleotides, the CDR3 is TGTGCCATCAGTGAGCGGAGGGGGCAATTAAGCTCTGGAAACACCATATATTTT.

The genes are TRBV9 and TRBJ2-1, with D perhaps matching TRBD2 (5 bases). The ends were cut back, 0 bases at V and 1 base at J, with 8 bases in the middle. From germline, CDR1 is SGDLS and CDR2 YYNGEE. CDR3 length equals 15 residues. The CDR3 coding sequence is TGTGCCAGCAGCGTAGGAGGGTTGTCCTACAATGAGCAGTTCTTC. It encodes CASSVGGLSYNEQFF. The variable domain in full, with the rest retrieved from reference TRBV9 and TRBJ2-1, is DSGVTQTPKHLITATGQRVTLRCSPRSGDLSVYWYQQSLDQGLQFLIQYYNGEERAKGNILERFSAQQFPDLHSELNLSSLELGDSALYFCASSVGGLSYNEQFFGPGTRLTVL.

The chain recombines TRBV5-1 with TRBJ2-3; perhaps TRBD2 as D (6 bases). The V and J ends lost 1 base and 0 bases respectively, with 9 bases between them. The CDR3 covers 15 residues. Germline assignment: CDR1 SGHRS and CDR2 YFSETQ. CDR3 sequence: CASSLSGLSTDTQYF. CDR3 nucleotide sequence: TGCGCCAGCAGCTTGTCGGGACTGAGCACAGATACGCAGTATTTT.

The genes are TRBV3-1 (or the pseudogene TRBV3-2) and TRBJ1-4; the match to TRBD1 covers 9 bases. Germline CDR1 is LGHDT and CDR2 is YNNKEL (reference sequence). Trimming removed 0 bases from V and 11 bases from J; junction bases left unmatched: 7. The CDR3 is 15 residues long. CDR3 sequence: CASSQDLADRGKLFF. The CDR3 nucleotides read TGTGCCAGCAGCCAAGATCTTGCGGACAGGGGCAAACTGTTTTTT.

This chain links TRBV29-1 with TRBJ1-2, with 9 bases fitting TRBD1. This CDR3 has 12 residues. The germline V gene has CDR1 SQVTM and CDR2 ANQGSEA. With 3 bases clipped from V and 7 bases from J, the junction kept 3 bases outside the gene matches. CDR3: CSVERDRVGYTF. The DNA for the CDR3 is TGCAGCGTTGAGCGGGACAGGGTTGGCTACACCTTC.

This chain uses TRBV5-4 with TRBJ2-1; TRBD1 matches 10 bases. Trimming took 4 bases from V and 3 from J; bases not matched to a gene: 7. The CDR3 length is 16 residues. Germline CDR1 is SGHNT and CDR2 is YYREEE (reference sequence). CDR3 DNA: TGTGCCAGCAGCCCCGGAGGGACAGGGGACTACAATGAGCAGTTCTTC. It translates to CASSPGGTGDYNEQFF.

The chain is built from TRBV29-1 and TRBJ2-2; weak D call: TRBD1 (6 bases). This CDR3 comprises 14 residues. Deletions cut 5 bases from V and 6 bases from J, with 16 bases between. CDR1 and CDR2 from the germline V gene are SQVTM and ANQGSEA. The CDR3 DNA follows: TGCAGCGTTCAACTAACAGGGTGGGCCGGGGAGCTGTTTTTT. The encoded protein is CSVQLTGWAGELFF.

The V gene is TRBV5-1, the J gene TRBJ2-2; 9 nucleotides match TRBD1. There are 16 residues in the CDR3. V shed 0 bases, J shed 4 bases, and the junction held 4 bases outside the gene matches. The germline V gene has CDR1 SGHRS and CDR2 YFSETQ. The CDR3 DNA sequence: TGCGCCAGCAGCTTGGGGGACAGGGTGGCCACCGGGGAGCTGTTTTTT. Amino acids: CASSLGDRVATGELFF.

This clone has just a few counts. V is TRBV10-1 and J is TRBJ2-5; maybe TRBD2 (5 bases). CDR1 and CDR2 from the germline V gene are WNHNN and SYGVQD (reference sequence). Trimming shortened V by 3 bases and J by 1 base, and 9 bases separated the two germline ends. The CDR3 runs 14 residues. The CDR3, as DNA: TGCGCCAGCAGTGAAGGGAGCGTCCAAGAGACCCAGTACTTC. Protein product: CASSEGSVQETQYF.

This chain uses TRBV7-2 with TRBJ1-3; D ambiguous. The germline V gene encodes CDR1 SGHTA and CDR2 FQGNSA. This CDR3 comprises 14 residues. V lost 1 base, J lost 8 bases, and 12 bases lay in between. The CDR3 spells CASSLGGLVDTIYF. For the CDR3, the DNA is TGTGCCAGCAGCTTAGGAGGGTTGGTGGACACCATATATTTT.

The V gene is TRBV19, the J gene TRBJ1-3; 7 bases are a match to TRBD1. Losses at the gene ends were 3 bases for V and 3 bases for J; bases not matched to a gene: 2. This CDR3 comprises 14 residues. Germline CDR1 reads LNHDA; CDR2 reads SQIVND (reference sequence). In DNA, the CDR3 is TGTGCCAGTAGTATGGGACAGCATGGAAACACCATATATTTT. Encoded protein: CASSMGQHGNTIYF.

The chain links TRBV3-1 (or the pseudogene TRBV3-2) to TRBJ1-3; no firm D call. Germline V lookup: CDR1 LGHDT, CDR2 YNNKEL (reference sequence). This CDR3 comprises 14 residues. Trimming stripped 4 bases from V and 8 bases from J, with 15 bases between. CDR3 sequence reads: CASSPRGQTDTIYF. CDR3 nucleotide sequence: TGTGCCAGCAGCCCCCGTGGGCAGACGGACACCATATATTTT.

This chain links TRBV18 with TRBJ2-3; 10 nucleotides match TRBD1. The V and J ends lost 2 bases and 2 bases, in that order; junction bases with no gene match: 4. Germline V gene data show CDR1 as KGHSH and CDR2 as LQKENI. The CDR3 sequence is 16 residues long. The chain's CDR3 is CASSPGQGGYTDTQYF. The CDR3 nucleotides read TGTGCCAGCTCACCAGGACAGGGGGGATACACAGATACGCAGTATTTT. Filled out from reference TRBV18 and TRBJ2-3, the complete variable domain reads NAGVMQNPRHLVRRRGQEARLRCSPMKGHSHVYWYRQLPEEGLKFMVYLQKENIIDESGMPKERFSAEFPKEGPSILRIQQVVRGDSAAYFCASSPGQGGYTDTQYFGPGTRLTVL.

The V and J genes are TRBV6-6 and TRBJ1-1; D gene ambiguous. CDR1 is MNHNY and CDR2 is SVGAGI in the germline V gene (reference sequence). The length of the CDR3 is 16 residues. V gave up 5 bases and J gave up 1 base, with 17 bases separating them. In DNA form, the CDR3 reads TGTGCCAGCAGTCGATCCTCAGTAGGCGGGAACACTGAAGCTTTCTTT. This translates into CASSRSSVGGNTEAFF.

CDR3 nucleotides: TGTGCCAGCAGCTCCAGGGCGTATAGCAATCAGCCCCAGCATTTT. It specifies CASSSRAYSNQPQHF. The chain links TRBV7-2 to TRBJ1-5, with a weak D call TRBD1 (5 bases). Germline-derived CDR1 and CDR2 are SGHTA and FQGNSA. CDR3 size: 15 residues. V was pared by 4 bases and J by 0 bases, with 10 bases between.

This chain links TRBV6-5 with TRBJ2-7; 12 bases are a match to TRBD1. CDR1 and CDR2 (germline): MNHEY, SVGAGI. This CDR3 is built from 15 residues. V was clipped by 6 bases and J by 4 bases; unmatched bases: 7. CDR3 protein: CASSPGTGGGYEQYV. CDR3 DNA sequence: TGTGCCAGCAGCCCCGGGACAGGGGGCGGGTACGAGCAGTACGTC.

The chain combines TRBV6-4 with TRBJ2-1, with 10 nucleotides matching TRBD2. Germline-derived CDR1 and CDR2 are MRHNA and SNTAGT. J lost 7 bases, V lost 7 bases, and 10 bases had no gene match. CDR3 length: 15 amino acids. DNA for the CDR3: TGTGCCAGCAAACCCCTAGCGGGGGCGGGAAATGAGCAGTTCTTC. Protein product: CASKPLAGAGNEQFF.